This TCR beta chain was profiled in a study of blood T cell repertoires in COVID-19. Study-wide background: The origin of the acute and convalescent COVID-19 samples was the United States, Italy and Spain. T cells, B-cell-depleted T cells, or PBMCs provided the cDNA or gDNA that served as material.

The CDR3 contains 14 residues. The germline V and J ends were trimmed by 0 bases and 4 bases, with 4 bases remaining between them. CDR1 LGHDT and CDR2 YNNKEL come from the germline V gene (reference sequence). Per the authors' pipeline: Reference gene primer amplification gave estimated nucleated cell counts. This table comes from immunoSEQ multiplex PCR, and its TCRdb copy is limited to in-frame clones, with some not included. V, J and clone size derive from that table, while D and trimming were established from the DNA sequence. The profile shows approximately 66,000 clones, 70% to 90% of them singletons.

Sequencing input: peripheral blood. The TCR comes from a man in his sixties with acute or convalescent COVID-19. This chain joins TRBV3-1 (or the pseudogene TRBV3-2) and TRBJ1-6; no definite D call. The CDR3 sequence is CASSQEQYNSPLHF. The CDR3 DNA reads TGTGCCAGCAGCCAAGAACAATATAATTCACCCCTCCACTTT.